This T cell receptor (beta chain) was recorded in a study of human T cells and chemical hapten exposure. In the study's own analysis: The number of TCRs in each sample had a median of approximately 96,000 and spanned about 20,000 to 690,600. In TCRdb, the RACE reads were re-called with MiXCR into one record per CDR3 protein. The V and J calls were not made by the authors but by TCRdb's processing. Here the sample spans roughly 150,000 distinct CDR3 sequences, about 30% being singletons. The time point is: patch test 3, about 24 weeks after DPC sensitization. Treatment indicated: therapeutic diphenylcyclopropenone sensitization with weekly scalp DPC. The CDR3 contains 15 residues. Trimming removed 2 bases from V and 1 base from J, with 11 bases in between. From germline, CDR1 is DFQATT and CDR2 SNEGSKA (reference sequence).

This sequence joins TRBV20-1 and TRBJ2-2; a weak D match, TRBD1 (6 bases). The receptor's source is a woman under 30 with alopecia areata. Some clones in this sample may be carry-over from other donors' samples. Sample: whole blood, taken in connection with sensitization to the hapten diphenylcyclopropenone (DPC). This CDR3 reads CSARPGHLNTGELFF. The CDR3 DNA reads TGCAGTGCTAGACCGGGACACTTGAACACCGGGGAGCTGTTTTTT.